This is a list of T cell receptor beta chains from one sample in a study of T cells after yellow fever vaccination. TCRdb reprocessed the 5' RACE reads with MiXCR, giving one entry per CDR3 protein. The sample contains 200,000 to 300,000 distinct CDR3 sequences, about 3.9% of which appear only once. The source material was PBMCs, sampled 15 days after the yellow fever booster vaccination. These receptors came from a young man who received the YFV17D yellow fever vaccine. Both conserved end residues are part of each CDR3.

TRBV10-3	CAISGSGTGELQPQHF
TRBV7-6	CASSQASAHYEQYF
TRBV5-6	CASSLGIYAETQYF
TRBV6-5	CASRQGISQPQHF
TRBV9	CASSVSNEQFF
TRBV20-1	CSARPLEGGALETQYF
TRBV19	CASSIGEGYTEAFF
TRBV29-1	CSVNRVDTGELFF
TRBV2	CASSEARTGRFGSQHF
TRBV24-1	CATSETGTDTQYF
TRBV19	CASSGGGPRRNEQFF
TRBV11-2	CASSTHRLRDTGELFF
TRBV29-1	CSVDGGRNGPEAFF
TRBV11-3	CASSPTGMADTQYF
TRBV27	CASNDGLNTEAFF
TRBV9	CASSVAPRPGWESPLHF
TRBV19	CASSTYTGGATGELFF
TRBV24-1	CATSEAWGGETQYF
TRBV24-1	CATSDFSAGEEQFF
TRBV5-4	CASSWWTGKYGYTF
TRBV7-2	CASSLVRENEQFF
TRBV18	CASSPPGVHGYTF
TRBV6-5	CASSYSGDSYEQYF
TRBV12-3/TRBV12-4	CASSLGTGAGRPQHF
TRBV12-3/TRBV12-4	CASSLGFGGADSLSYNEQFF
TRBV5-1	CASSLGSQGGNTIYF
TRBV4-3	CASSQGGGRGPLGYTF
TRBV5-5	CASSLGTGDLYEQYF
TRBV7-2	CASSLAAPTETKNIQYF
TRBV5-7	CASSPQCGQGDTGELFF
TRBV6-1	CASSEGDSSSYEQYF
TRBV18	CASSSTYRQGQETQYF
TRBV12-3/TRBV12-4	CASRVRSGANVLTF
TRBV6-1	CATSRIGRGYEQYF
TRBV5-1	CASSTDRVNEQFF
TRBV5-6	CASSWGTGGYEQFF
TRBV20-1	CSARAGTANTEAFF
TRBV7-9	CASSLGRFPGNEQFF
TRBV4-3	CASSQAQGGTEAFF
TRBV20-1	CSAPSGRSYNEKLFF
TRBV27	CASSTVSGGSGYTF
TRBV6-2/TRBV6-3	CASSYRNTEAFF
TRBV20-1	CSARSGARNEQFF
TRBV7-2	CASSLGGTGANVLTF
TRBV5-1	CASSSGTYLKETQYF
TRBV18	CASSQTPGNTEAFF
TRBV27	CASRPGLAGGSSYEQYF
TRBV4-3	CASSQAGRGTGQETQYF
TRBV5-1	CASKPGGGYEQYF
TRBV20-1	CSARTLGTGPYGYTF
TRBV12-3/TRBV12-4	CASSLGGDQETQYF
TRBV20-1	CSARRAGGRETQYF